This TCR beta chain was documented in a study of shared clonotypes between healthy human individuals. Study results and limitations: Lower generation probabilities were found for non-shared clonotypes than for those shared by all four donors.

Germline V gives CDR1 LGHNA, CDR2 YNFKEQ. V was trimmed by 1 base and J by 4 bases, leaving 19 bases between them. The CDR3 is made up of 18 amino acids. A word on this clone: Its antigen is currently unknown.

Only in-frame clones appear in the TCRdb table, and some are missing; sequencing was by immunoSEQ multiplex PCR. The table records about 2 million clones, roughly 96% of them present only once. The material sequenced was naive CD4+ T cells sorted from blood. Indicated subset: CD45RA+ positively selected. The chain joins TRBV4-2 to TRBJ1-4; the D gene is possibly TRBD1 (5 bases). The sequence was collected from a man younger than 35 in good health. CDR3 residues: CASSQVSWGSLNNEKLFF. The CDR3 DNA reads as TGTGCCAGCAGCCAAGTTTCATGGGGGAGCCTGAATAATGAAAAACTGTTTTTT.